The clone carrying this T cell receptor beta chain was counted once. As yet, its antigen is unknown. It was uncontrolled infection, other autoimmune disease, pregnancy or lactation that excluded patients. The CDR3 is made up of 19 amino acids. Trimming cost V 5 bases and J 0 bases, with 23 bases left between them. Germline CDR1 reads MNHEY; CDR2 reads SVGEGT. Using RNA transcripts as the source, TCR beta CDR3 regions were amplified. First-round RT-PCR targeting the TCR CDR3 was performed with the HTBI primer set. MiXCR was run by TCRdb on the multiplex PCR reads, yielding one entry per CDR3 protein. The data show around 290,000 distinct CDR3 sequences, 15% to 20% seen once. The data originate from a study of T cells in Graves' hyperthyroidism and ophthalmopathy. Points from the study as a whole: The model foresaw ophthalmopathy a median around 6 months prior to onset. Most expanded thyroid clonotypes above 0.001 recurred in blood. From stable hyperthyroidism, ophthalmopathy was separated by a 13 V-J model.

Sequencing was performed on blood. The chain recombines TRBV6-2 or TRBV6-3 with TRBJ2-4; a possible D gene is TRBD1 (5 bases). This clonotype was obtained from an older woman with Graves' ophthalmopathy. The CDR3 loop is CASSTSQETFSLAKNIQYF. The CDR3 DNA is TGTGCCAGCAGTACCTCACAGGAAACCTTTAGCCTAGCCAAAAACATTCAGTACTTC.